This entry is about one T cell receptor (beta chain). No antigen is known for it. CDR3 size: 13 residues. Germline CDR1 and CDR2: SGHDN and FVKESK. V dropped 6 bases and J dropped 7 bases, with 10 bases sitting between them. This sample was included in a study of T cell responses to AZD1222 COVID-19 vaccine. Broader study findings: There were mostly white British donors and more females than males, and clonal diversity was possibly underestimated.

Some clones are missing from TCRdb's copy, which holds only in-frame ones; the method was immunoSEQ multiplex PCR. The profile shows around 140,000 clones, over 75% of them singletons. Sample: peripheral blood, taken on day 0 of AZD1222 vaccination. The chain combines TRBV14 with TRBJ1-6; no clear D. The sequence came from an adult in good health. CDR3 amino acids: CASRAGGNSPLHF. The CDR3 nucleotides are TGTGCCAGCAGGGCAGGAGGGAATTCACCCCTCCACTTT.